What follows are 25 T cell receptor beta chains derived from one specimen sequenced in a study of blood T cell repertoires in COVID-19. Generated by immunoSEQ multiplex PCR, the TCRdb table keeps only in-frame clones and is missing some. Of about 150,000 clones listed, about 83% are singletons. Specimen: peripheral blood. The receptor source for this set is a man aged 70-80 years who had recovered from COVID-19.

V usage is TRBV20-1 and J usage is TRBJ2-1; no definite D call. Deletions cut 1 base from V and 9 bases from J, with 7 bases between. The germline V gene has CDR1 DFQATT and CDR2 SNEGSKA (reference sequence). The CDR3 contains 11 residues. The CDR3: CSARVRVEQFF. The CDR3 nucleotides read TGCAGTGCTAGAGTGCGCGTTGAGCAGTTCTTC.

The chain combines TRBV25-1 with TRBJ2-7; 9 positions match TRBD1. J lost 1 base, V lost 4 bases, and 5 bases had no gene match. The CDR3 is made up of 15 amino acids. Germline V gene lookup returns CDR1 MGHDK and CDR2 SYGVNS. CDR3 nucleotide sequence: TGTGCCAGCAGTGGGGGGACAGGGATTTCCTACGAGCAGTACTTC. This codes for CASSGGTGISYEQYF.

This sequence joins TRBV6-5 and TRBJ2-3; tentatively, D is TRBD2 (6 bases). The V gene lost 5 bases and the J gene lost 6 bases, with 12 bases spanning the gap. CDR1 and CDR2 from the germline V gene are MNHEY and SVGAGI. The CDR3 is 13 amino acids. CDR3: CASSRGGADTQYF. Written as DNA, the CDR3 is TGTGCCAGCAGTCGGGGCGGGGCGGATACGCAGTATTTT.

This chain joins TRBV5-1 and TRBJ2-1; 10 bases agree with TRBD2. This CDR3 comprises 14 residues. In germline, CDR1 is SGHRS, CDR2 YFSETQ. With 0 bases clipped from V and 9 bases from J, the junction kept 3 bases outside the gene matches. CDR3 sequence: CASSLEREGGEQFF. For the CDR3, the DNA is TGCGCCAGCAGCTTGGAGCGGGAGGGCGGTGAGCAGTTCTTC.

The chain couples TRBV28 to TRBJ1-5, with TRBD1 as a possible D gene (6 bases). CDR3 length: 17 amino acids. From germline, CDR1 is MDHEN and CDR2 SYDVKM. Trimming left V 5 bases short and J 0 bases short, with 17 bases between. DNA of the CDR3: TGTGCCAGCAGTCCGCTTTACAGGGACCGTAGCAATCAGCCCCAGCATTTT. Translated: CASSPLYRDRSNQPQHF. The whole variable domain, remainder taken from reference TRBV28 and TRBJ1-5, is DVKVTQSSRYLVKRTGEKVFLECVQDMDHENMFWYRQDPGLGLRLIYFSYDVKMKEKGDIPEGYSVSREKKERFSLILESASTNQTSMYLCASSPLYRDRSNQPQHFGDGTRLSIL.

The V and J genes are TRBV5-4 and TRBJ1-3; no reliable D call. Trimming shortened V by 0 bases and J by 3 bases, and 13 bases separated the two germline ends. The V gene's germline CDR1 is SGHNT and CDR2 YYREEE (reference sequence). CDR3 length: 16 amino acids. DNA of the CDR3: TGTGCCAGCAGCTTGGTCCAGGCGGCGGGTGGAAACACCATATATTTT. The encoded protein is CASSLVQAAGGNTIYF.

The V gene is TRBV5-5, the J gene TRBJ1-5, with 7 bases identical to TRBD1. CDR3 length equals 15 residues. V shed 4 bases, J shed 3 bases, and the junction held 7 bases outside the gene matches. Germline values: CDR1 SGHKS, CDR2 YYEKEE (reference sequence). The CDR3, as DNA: TGTGCCAGCAGCCTATCGACAGGGTACAATCAGCCCCAGCATTTT. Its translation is CASSLSTGYNQPQHF.

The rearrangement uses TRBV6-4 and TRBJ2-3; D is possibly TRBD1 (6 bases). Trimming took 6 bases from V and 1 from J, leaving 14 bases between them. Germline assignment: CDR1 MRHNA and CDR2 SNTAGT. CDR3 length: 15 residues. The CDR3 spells CASSWTVTGTDTQYF. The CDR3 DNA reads TGTGCCAGCAGCTGGACAGTTACGGGCACAGATACGCAGTATTTT.

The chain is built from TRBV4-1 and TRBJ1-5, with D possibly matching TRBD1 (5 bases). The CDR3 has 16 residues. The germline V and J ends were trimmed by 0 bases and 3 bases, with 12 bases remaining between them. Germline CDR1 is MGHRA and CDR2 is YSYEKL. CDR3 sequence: CASSQDFQGNNQPQHF. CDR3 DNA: TGCGCCAGCAGCCAAGATTTCCAGGGTAACAATCAGCCCCAGCATTTT.

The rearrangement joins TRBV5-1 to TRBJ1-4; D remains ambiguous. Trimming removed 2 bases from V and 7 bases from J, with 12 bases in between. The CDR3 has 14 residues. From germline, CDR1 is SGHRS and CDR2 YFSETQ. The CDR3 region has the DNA TGCGCCAGCAGCTTCAACGGACGGGGTGAAAAACTGTTTTTT. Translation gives CASSFNGRGEKLFF.

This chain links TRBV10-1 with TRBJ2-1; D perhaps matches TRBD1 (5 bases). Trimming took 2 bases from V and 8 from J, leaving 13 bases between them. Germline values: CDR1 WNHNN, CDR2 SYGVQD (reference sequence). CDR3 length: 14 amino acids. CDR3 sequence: CASSEARGGYEQFF. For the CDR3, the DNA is TGCGCCAGCAGTGAGGCTAGGGGTGGGTATGAGCAGTTCTTC.

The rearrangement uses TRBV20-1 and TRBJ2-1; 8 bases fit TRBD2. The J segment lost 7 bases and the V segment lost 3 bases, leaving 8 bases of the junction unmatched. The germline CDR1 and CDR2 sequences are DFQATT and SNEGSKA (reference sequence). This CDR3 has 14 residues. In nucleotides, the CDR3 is TGCAGTGCTAGTACCGGGACTAGGTGGAATGAGCAGTTCTTC. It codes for CSASTGTRWNEQFF.

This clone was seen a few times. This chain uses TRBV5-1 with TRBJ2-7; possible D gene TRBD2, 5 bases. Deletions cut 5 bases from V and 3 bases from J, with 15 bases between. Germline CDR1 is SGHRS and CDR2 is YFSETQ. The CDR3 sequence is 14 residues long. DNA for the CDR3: TGCGCCAGCAGACCGGGGTCTGAATACTACGAGCAGTACTTC. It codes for CASRPGSEYYEQYF.

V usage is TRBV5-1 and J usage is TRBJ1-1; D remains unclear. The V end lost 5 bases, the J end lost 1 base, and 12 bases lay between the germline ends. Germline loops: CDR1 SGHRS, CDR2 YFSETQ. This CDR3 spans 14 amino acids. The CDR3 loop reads CASSTTYSNTEAFF. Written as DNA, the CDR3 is TGCGCCAGCAGTACCACCTACTCGAACACTGAAGCTTTCTTT.

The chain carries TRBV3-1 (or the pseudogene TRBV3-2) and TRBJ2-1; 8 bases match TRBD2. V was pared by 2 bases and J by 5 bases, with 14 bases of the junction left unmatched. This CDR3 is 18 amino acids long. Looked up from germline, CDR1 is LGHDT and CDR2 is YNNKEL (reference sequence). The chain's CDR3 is CASSQLPRAGGKHNEQFF. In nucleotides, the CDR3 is TGTGCCAGCAGCCAACTCCCACGGGCGGGAGGCAAACACAATGAGCAGTTCTTC.

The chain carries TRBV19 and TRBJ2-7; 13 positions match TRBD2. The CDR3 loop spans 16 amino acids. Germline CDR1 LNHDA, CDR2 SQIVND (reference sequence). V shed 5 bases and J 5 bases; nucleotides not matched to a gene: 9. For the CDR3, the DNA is TGTGCCAGTAGTCTATATCGGACTAGCGGGAGCAACGAGCAGTACTTC. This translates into CASSLYRTSGSNEQYF.

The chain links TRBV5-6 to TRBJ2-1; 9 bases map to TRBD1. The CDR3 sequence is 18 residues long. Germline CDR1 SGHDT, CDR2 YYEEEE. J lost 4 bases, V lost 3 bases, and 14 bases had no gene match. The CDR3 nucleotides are TGTGCCAGCAGCTGGGGGACAGGGCGGGAGAGCCGGTACAATGAGCAGTTCTTC. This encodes CASSWGTGRESRYNEQFF.

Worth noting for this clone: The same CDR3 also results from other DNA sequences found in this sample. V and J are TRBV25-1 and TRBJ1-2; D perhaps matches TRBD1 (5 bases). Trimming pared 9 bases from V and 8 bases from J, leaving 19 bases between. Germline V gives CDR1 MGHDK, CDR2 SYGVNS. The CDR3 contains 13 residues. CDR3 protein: CASSKNRQAGYTF. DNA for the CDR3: TGTGCCAGTAGTAAGAACAGGCAAGCGGGCTACACCTTC.

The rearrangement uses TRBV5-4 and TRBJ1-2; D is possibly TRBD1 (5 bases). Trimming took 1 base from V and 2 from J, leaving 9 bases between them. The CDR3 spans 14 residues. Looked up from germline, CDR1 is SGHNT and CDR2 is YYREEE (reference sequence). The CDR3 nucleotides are TGTGCCAGCAGCTTGCAGGGCCCCAACTATGGCTACACCTTC. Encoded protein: CASSLQGPNYGYTF.

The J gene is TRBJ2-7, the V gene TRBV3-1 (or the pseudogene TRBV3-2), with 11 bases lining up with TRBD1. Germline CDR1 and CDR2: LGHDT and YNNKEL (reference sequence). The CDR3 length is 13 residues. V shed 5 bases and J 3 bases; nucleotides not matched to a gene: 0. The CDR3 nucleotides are TGTGCCAGCAGCGGGACAGGGGGCTACGAGCAGTACTTC. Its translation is CASSGTGGYEQYF.

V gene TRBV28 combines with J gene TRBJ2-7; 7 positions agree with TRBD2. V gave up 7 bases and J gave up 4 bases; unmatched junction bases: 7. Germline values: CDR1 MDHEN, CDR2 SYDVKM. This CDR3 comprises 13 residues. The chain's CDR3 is CASTPGGEYEQYF. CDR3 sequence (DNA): TGTGCCAGCACCCCGGGAGGCGAATACGAGCAGTACTTC.

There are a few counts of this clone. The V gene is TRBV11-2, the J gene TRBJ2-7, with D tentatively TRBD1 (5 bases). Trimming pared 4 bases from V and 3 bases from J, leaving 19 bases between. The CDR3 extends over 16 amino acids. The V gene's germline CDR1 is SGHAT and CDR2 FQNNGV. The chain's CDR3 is CASSSRPQGALYEQYF. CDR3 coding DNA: TGTGCCAGCAGCTCGAGGCCCCAAGGGGCTCTCTACGAGCAGTACTTC.

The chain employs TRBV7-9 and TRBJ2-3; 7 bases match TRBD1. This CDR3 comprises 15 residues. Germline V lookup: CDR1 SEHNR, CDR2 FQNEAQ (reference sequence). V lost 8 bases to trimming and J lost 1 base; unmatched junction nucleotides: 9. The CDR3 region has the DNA TGTGCCAGCGCCCCACAGGGGACCCGCACAGATACGCAGTATTTT. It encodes CASAPQGTRTDTQYF.

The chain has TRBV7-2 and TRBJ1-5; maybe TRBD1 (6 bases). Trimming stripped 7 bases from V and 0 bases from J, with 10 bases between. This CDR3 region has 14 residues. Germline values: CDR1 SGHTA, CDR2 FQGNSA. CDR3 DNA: TGTGCCAGCAACCTACAGGGTAGCAATCAGCCCCAGCATTTT. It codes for CASNLQGSNQPQHF. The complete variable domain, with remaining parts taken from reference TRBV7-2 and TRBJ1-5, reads GAGVSQSPSNKVTEKGKDVELRCDPISGHTALYWYRQSLGQGLEFLIYFQGNSAPDKSGLPSDRFSAERTGGSVSTLTIQRTQQEDSAVYLCASNLQGSNQPQHFGDGTRLSIL.

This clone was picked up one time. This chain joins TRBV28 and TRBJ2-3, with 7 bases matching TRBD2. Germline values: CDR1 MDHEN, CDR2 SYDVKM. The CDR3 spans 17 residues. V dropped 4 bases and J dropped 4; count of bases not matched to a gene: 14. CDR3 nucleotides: TGTGCCAGCAGTTCCCCCCAGTCCGGCGGGAGCGCAGATACGCAGTATTTT. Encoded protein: CASSSPQSGGSADTQYF.